What follows are 24 T cell receptor beta chains derived from one specimen sequenced in a study of T cells in Graves' hyperthyroidism and ophthalmopathy. TCR beta CDR3 regions were amplified from RNA transcripts. An initial round of RT-PCR targeting the TCR CDR3 relied on the HTBI primer set. MiXCR was run by TCRdb on the multiplex PCR reads, yielding one entry per CDR3 protein. The sample holds just over 550,000 distinct CDR3 sequences; under 60% are singletons and the top ten take 8.2%. Material for sequencing was peripheral blood or thyroid tissue (not recorded which). The receptor source for this set is a woman between 18 and 29 years old with Graves' hyperthyroidism.

CDR3 bases: TGTGCCAGTGGACAAGGGGTCGATCATCCCTACGAGCAGTACTTC. This translates into CASGQGVDHPYEQYF. The chain combines TRBV19 with TRBJ2-7, with D perhaps TRBD1 (5 bases). In germline, CDR1 is LNHDA, CDR2 SQIVND (reference sequence). This CDR3 contains 15 residues. V was clipped by 8 bases and J by 2 bases, with 19 bases between them.

This rearrangement joins TRBV12-5 to TRBJ2-2; 7 positions match TRBD1. The CDR3 spans 12 residues. Germline V gene data show CDR1 as LGHNT and CDR2 as FRNRAP. V shed 5 bases, J shed 6 bases, and the junction held 0 bases outside the gene matches. The CDR3 nucleotides are TGTGCTAGTGGTAGGGGGCCCGGGGAGCTGTTTTTT. This sequence encodes CASGRGPGELFF.

The gene calls are TRBV12-5 and TRBJ1-6; 9 nucleotides match TRBD1. Per the germline V gene, CDR1 is LGHNT and CDR2 is FRNRAP. V lost 0 bases to trimming and J lost 7 bases; unmatched junction nucleotides: 7. The CDR3 is 17 residues long. The CDR3 protein is CASGLVLGQGDNSPLHF. The CDR3 DNA is TGTGCTAGTGGTTTGGTATTGGGACAGGGTGACAATTCACCCCTCCACTTT.

Note on this clonotype: Likely a read error: the CDR3 ends without its conserved phenylalanine or tryptophan. The limits of the CDR3 on the DNA are not certain, so only TCRdb's listed CDR3 is given. The chain couples TRBV2 to TRBJ2-2; the D call TRBD1 from the table was never checked on the DNA. Looked up from germline, CDR1 is SNHLY and CDR2 is FYNNEI. The CDR3 has 16 amino acids, counting both end residues. The CDR3 sequence: CASSLVGGVGHRGAVV.

This clonotype came up many times. The chain uses TRBV20-1 and TRBJ1-4; D uncertain. The length of the CDR3 is 11 residues. The V gene lost 3 bases and the J gene lost 13 bases, with 12 bases spanning the gap. Germline V CDR1 and CDR2: DFQATT, SNEGSKA (reference sequence). The CDR3 region is CSASGGSILFF. CDR3 nucleotide sequence: TGCAGTGCTAGTGGCGGTTCCATACTGTTTTTT.

The V call is TRBV7-1, the J call TRBJ1-3; no definite D call. TRBV7-1 is assigned to the ORF class and has an uncertain function. CDR3 length: 13 residues. Trimming took 2 bases from V and 1 from J, leaving 3 bases between them. The CDR3 reads CASSSQSGNTIYF. DNA for the CDR3: TGTGCCAGCAGCTCACAGTCTGGAAACACCATATATTTT.

The chain combines TRBV19 with TRBJ1-1; D is uncertain. This CDR3 is built from 14 residues. The germline gives CDR1 LNHDA, CDR2 SQIVND (reference sequence). The V gene lost 8 bases and the J gene lost 0 bases, with 13 bases spanning the gap. CDR3 sequence (DNA): TGTGCCAGTGGTCAGGATCCCATGAACACTGAAGCTTTCTTT. Translating gives CASGQDPMNTEAFF.

For this clonotype: The junction departs from germline at one end; a sequencing error may be responsible. The chain combines TRBV7-7 with TRBJ2-7, with 8 bases matching TRBD2. Germline loops: CDR1 SSHAT, CDR2 FNYEAQ (reference sequence). This CDR3 has 16 residues. The DNA for the CDR3 is TGTGCTAGCAGCTTGAACGGGAGGGCCAGGTCCTACGAGCAGTACTTC. This gives the protein CASSLNGRARSYEQYF. Drawing the rest from reference TRBV7-7 and TRBJ2-7, the complete variable domain is GAGVSQSPRYKVTKRGQDVTLRCDPISSHATLYWYQQALGQGPEFLTYFNYEAQPDKSGLPSDRFSAERPEGSISTLTIQRTEQRDSAMYRCASSLNGRARSYEQYFGPGTRLTVT.

In its sample, this clonotype was seen a few times. The chain employs TRBV14 and TRBJ1-2; D gene ambiguous. Per germline, CDR1 SGHDN and CDR2 FVKESK. The CDR3 contains 14 residues. V shed 3 bases and J shed 3 bases, with 11 bases lying between them. For the CDR3, the DNA is TGTGCCAGCAGCCATAATGACGAATACTATGGCTACACCTTC. Amino acids: CASSHNDEYYGYTF.

Note on this clonotype: A read error may account for a junction end that differs from germline. The chain recombines TRBV7-9 with TRBJ2-7; D may be TRBD2 (6 bases). Germline values: CDR1 SEHNR, CDR2 FQNEAQ (reference sequence). The CDR3 is 15 amino acids. CDR3 sequence: CAISLGGAYTYEQYF. The CDR3 nucleotides are TGTGCCATCAGCTTAGGAGGGGCTTACACCTACGAGCAGTACTTC. The full variable domain, its missing parts supplied by reference TRBV7-9 and TRBJ2-7, is DTGVSQNPRHKITKRGQNVTFRCDPISEHNRLYWYRQTLGQGPEFLTYFQNEAQLEKSRLLSDRFSAERPKGSFSTLEIQRTEQGDSAMYLCAISLGGAYTYEQYFGPGTRLTVT.

V gene TRBV2 combines with J gene TRBJ1-4; D gene ambiguous. Trimming took 6 bases from V and 5 from J, leaving 19 bases between them. Germline loops: CDR1 SNHLY, CDR2 FYNNEI. CDR3 length: 16 residues. The CDR3 coding sequence is TGTGCCAGCAGAGGACTTATATTGCCCCTGAATGAAAAACTGTTTTTT. Its translation: CASRGLILPLNEKLFF. The whole variable domain, remainder taken from reference TRBV2 and TRBJ1-4, is EPEVTQTPSHQVTQMGQEVILRCVPISNHLYFYWYRQILGQKVEFLVSFYNNEISEKSEIFDDQFSVERPDGSNFTLKIRSTKLEDSAMYFCASRGLILPLNEKLFFGSGTQLSVL.

This clonotype was seen many times. The chain couples TRBV20-1 to TRBJ2-7; 9 bases agree with TRBD1. V shed 4 bases, J shed 4 bases, and the junction held 8 bases outside the gene matches. The CDR3 loop spans 14 amino acids. Germline V gene sequence: CDR1 DFQATT, CDR2 SNEGSKA (reference sequence). This CDR3 is CSATRTGDLYEQYF. CDR3 DNA sequence: TGCAGTGCTACCAGGACAGGGGACCTTTACGAGCAGTACTTC.

The rearrangement joins TRBV20-1 to TRBJ2-7; TRBD2 aligns across 9 bases. V was clipped by 5 bases and J by 6 bases; unmatched bases: 20. Looked up from germline, CDR1 is DFQATT and CDR2 is SNEGSKA (reference sequence). CDR3 length equals 17 residues. CDR3 bases: TGCAGTGCTGGCGCCCCAAAGAAGGGTAGCGGGAGTGGCGAGCAGTACTTC. Translating gives CSAGAPKKGSGSGEQYF.

This clonotype has a count of ten or more. The CDR3 region has the DNA TGTGCCAGCAGTAAGGACTACGAGCAGTACTTC. Translated: CASSKDYEQYF. This chain connects TRBV12-3 or TRBV12-4 to TRBJ2-7; D uncertain. CDR3 length: 11 residues. Trimming stripped 5 bases from V and 3 bases from J, with 5 bases between.

This clonotype was found many times. The gene calls are TRBV12-3 or TRBV12-4 and TRBJ2-5; maybe TRBD2 (5 bases). This CDR3 spans 14 amino acids. The V end was cut by 4 bases, the J end by 1 base, with 10 bases between. The CDR3 here is CASSSGSAQETQYF. The CDR3 bases are TGTGCCAGCAGTTCGGGATCAGCCCAAGAGACCCAGTACTTC.

The chain uses TRBV6-5 and TRBJ1-6, with D perhaps TRBD1 (5 bases). Germline V gene lookup returns CDR1 MNHEY and CDR2 SVGAGI. Trimming took 2 bases from V and 5 from J, leaving 13 bases between them. The CDR3 is 16 amino acids. The CDR3 DNA reads as TGTGCCAGCAGTTACGGGGGAGGGAGCAATAATTCACCCCTCCACTTT. Its translation: CASSYGGGSNNSPLHF.

The chain is built from TRBV20-1 and TRBJ1-3; D is ambiguous. V was pared by 6 bases and J by 15 bases, with 18 bases between. There are 11 residues in the CDR3. The germline V gene has CDR1 DFQATT and CDR2 SNEGSKA (reference sequence). CDR3 protein: CSATPGSPAYF. The CDR3 coding sequence is TGCAGTGCAACCCCTGGATCTCCCGCATATTTT.

A word on this clonotype: It may be a read error: a sequence one base away is much more abundant. The chain recombines TRBV24-1 with TRBJ2-7; 8 positions match TRBD1. Germline CDR1 and CDR2: KGHDR and SFDVKD. This CDR3 has 15 amino acids. CDR3 sequence reads: CATRDSGTGVFEQYF. DNA of the CDR3: TGTGCCACCAGAGATTCCGGGACAGGAGTTTTCGAGCAGTACTTC.

This chain connects TRBV29-1 to TRBJ1-5, with a weak D call TRBD1 (6 bases). CDR1 is SQVTM, CDR2 ANQGSEA, per germline. The CDR3 consists of 13 residues. V was pared by 7 bases and J by 4 bases, with 14 bases between. The CDR3 protein is CSGGDNLNQPQHF. In DNA form, the CDR3 reads TGCAGCGGGGGGGACAATCTGAATCAGCCCCAGCATTTT.

This chain connects TRBV2 to TRBJ2-5; D may be TRBD2 (5 bases). Trimming shortened V by 11 bases and J by 4 bases, and 17 bases separated the two germline ends. The CDR3 totals 13 residues. Germline-derived CDR1 and CDR2 are SNHLY and FYNNEI. CDR3 coding DNA: TGTGCCGGTGGCGGGTACGAACCAGAGACCCAGTACTTC. Amino acids: CAGGGYEPETQYF. Drawing the rest from reference TRBV2 and TRBJ2-5, the complete variable domain is EPEVTQTPSHQVTQMGQEVILRCVPISNHLYFYWYRQILGQKVEFLVSFYNNEISEKSEIFDDQFSVERPDGSNFTLKIRSTKLEDSAMYFCAGGGYEPETQYFGPGTRLLVL.

V is TRBV2 and J is TRBJ1-6, with 9 bases matching TRBD1. The germline CDR1 and CDR2 sequences are SNHLY and FYNNEI. CDR3 size: 14 residues. V shed 6 bases and J 13 bases; nucleotides not matched to a gene: 10. The CDR3 sequence: CASRERQGGSPLHF. The CDR3 DNA reads as TGTGCCAGCAGAGAGAGACAGGGGGGATCCCCCCTCCACTTT. The full variable domain, in which reference TRBV2 and TRBJ1-6 provide the parts outside the CDR3, is EPEVTQTPSHQVTQMGQEVILRCVPISNHLYFYWYRQILGQKVEFLVSFYNNEISEKSEIFDDQFSVERPDGSNFTLKIRSTKLEDSAMYFCASRERQGGSPLHFGNGTRLTVT.

The chain carries TRBV5-1 and TRBJ2-5; maybe TRBD1 (6 bases). Trimming stripped 1 base from V and 6 bases from J, with 10 bases between. The CDR3 contains 13 residues. The germline V gene encodes CDR1 SGHRS and CDR2 YFSETQ. DNA of the CDR3: TGCGCCAGCAGCTTGTGGCAGGGGCAGACCCAGTACTTC. This sequence encodes CASSLWQGQTQYF.

As regards this clonotype: With only one base between it and a far larger clone, this is likely a read error. Because the CDR3 is missing its conserved closing phenylalanine or tryptophan, this is likely a read error. The chain recombines TRBV7-2 with TRBJ1-4; no definite D call. V was cut by 3 bases and J by 5 bases, with 4 bases left in between. This CDR3 has 12 residues. Germline assignment: CDR1 SGHTA and CDR2 FQGNSA. The DNA for the CDR3 is TGTGCCAGCAGCTTGGGGAATGAAAAACTGTTTTCT. Protein product: CASSLGNEKLFS.

This clonotype has only a few counts. This chain connects TRBV2 to TRBJ2-2, with D unclear. The CDR3 has 11 residues. Per germline, CDR1 SNHLY and CDR2 FYNNEI. V gave up 5 bases and J gave up 10 bases, with 8 bases separating them. The CDR3 DNA follows: TGTGCCAGCAGTCCCCGCCCGGAGCTGTTTTTT. It codes for CASSPRPELFF.